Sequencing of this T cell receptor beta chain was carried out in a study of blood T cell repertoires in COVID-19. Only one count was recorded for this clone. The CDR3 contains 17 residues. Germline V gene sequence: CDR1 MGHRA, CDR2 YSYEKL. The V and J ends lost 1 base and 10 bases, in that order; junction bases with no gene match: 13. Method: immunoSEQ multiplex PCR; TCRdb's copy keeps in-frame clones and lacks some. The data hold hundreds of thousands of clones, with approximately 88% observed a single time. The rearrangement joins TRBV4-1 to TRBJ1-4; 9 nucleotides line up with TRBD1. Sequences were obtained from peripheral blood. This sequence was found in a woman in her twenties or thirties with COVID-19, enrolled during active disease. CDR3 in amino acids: CASSQGVGTGGIGKLFF. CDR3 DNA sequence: TGCGCCAGCAGCCAAGGGGTTGGTACAGGGGGCATCGGAAAACTGTTTTTT.